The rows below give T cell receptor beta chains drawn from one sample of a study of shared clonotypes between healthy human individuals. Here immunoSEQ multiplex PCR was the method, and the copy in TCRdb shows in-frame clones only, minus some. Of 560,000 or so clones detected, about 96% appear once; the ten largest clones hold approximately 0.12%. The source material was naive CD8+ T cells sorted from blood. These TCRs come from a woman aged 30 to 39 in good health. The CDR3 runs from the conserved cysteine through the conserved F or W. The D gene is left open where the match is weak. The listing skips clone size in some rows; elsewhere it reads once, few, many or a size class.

TGTGCCATCAGTGAGGTGGCAGCTGACGAGCAGTACTTC CAISEVAADEQYF TRBJ2-7 TRBV10-3 NA NA
TGTGCCACCAGCAGAGATCTGGTTGAAAAACTGTTTTTT CATSRDLVEKLFF TRBJ1-4 TRBV15 NA NA
TGTGCCAGCAGCGTAGTAGTGAACACTGAAGCTTTCTTT CASSVVVNTEAFF TRBJ1-1 TRBV9 NA NA
TGTGCCAGCCGCTCTATCTTGGAGCGGGAGCAGTACTTC CASRSILEREQYF TRBJ2-7 TRBV11-2 NA NA
TGTGCCAGCAGCTCTTTGGCAGGACCGAACACTGAAGCTTTCTTT CASSSLAGPNTEAFF TRBJ1-1 TRBV7-9 NA NA
TGTGCCAGCAGCAAGGGGGGTGGGAGCAATCAGCCCCAGCATTTT CASSKGGGSNQPQHF TRBJ1-5 TRBV7-9 NA NA
TGCGCCAGCAGCCTCCCCTCGACTAGCGGAGGCTACGAGCAGTACTTC CASSLPSTSGGYEQYF TRBJ2-7 TRBV4-1 TRBD2 NA
TGCAGCGTTGAAGGGCTCGCGGCTGGGGCCAACGTCCTGACTTTC CSVEGLAAGANVLTF TRBJ2-6 TRBV29-1 NA NA
TGCGATATGGGGAGAACAGATACGCAGTATTTT CDMGRTDTQYF TRBJ2-3 TRBV9 NA NA
TGTGCCAGCAGCTTGGAACTATTCACAGATACGCAGTATTTT CASSLELFTDTQYF TRBJ2-3 TRBV5-4 NA NA
TGTGCCAGCAGCTCCGGGACTAGCGGGTACAATGAGCAGTTCTTC CASSSGTSGYNEQFF TRBJ2-1 TRBV11-2 TRBD2 NA
TGTGCCAGCAGCTTAGGCCCTAGCGAGAACACCGGGGAGCTGTTTTTT CASSLGPSENTGELFF TRBJ2-2 TRBV11-3 NA NA
TGTGCCAGCAGCTTTCTAGCAGAATACGAGCAGTACTTC CASSFLAEYEQYF TRBJ2-7 TRBV7-9 NA NA
TGTGCCAGCGGCCGAACCGGGGAGCTGTTTTTT CASGRTGELFF TRBJ2-2 TRBV27 NA few
TGTGCCAGCAGTTACAACACCCTATACGAGCAGTACTTC CASSYNTLYEQYF TRBJ2-7 TRBV27 NA NA
TGTGCCAGCAGGGCGAGATCGGGACACGGGAACACCGGGGAGCTGTTTTTT CASRARSGHGNTGELFF TRBJ2-2 TRBV2 NA NA
TGCGCCAGCAGTTTCGGACTAGCCCCCACAGATACGCAGTATTTT CASSFGLAPTDTQYF TRBJ2-3 TRBV10-2 TRBD2 NA
TGTGCCAGCGGAATACAGGGGGGGAACACTGAAGCTTTCTTT CASGIQGGNTEAFF TRBJ1-1 TRBV18 TRBD1 once
TGTGCCAGCAGTGTCGGAGCTAGCGCAATAGGGGATACGCAGTATTTT CASSVGASAIGDTQYF TRBJ2-3 TRBV2 NA NA
TGTGCCAGCAGCCCTGGGGGAGGGCCTAGTGAGCAGTTCTTC CASSPGGGPSEQFF TRBJ2-1 TRBV9 TRBD2 once
TGTGCCAGCAGTGACCCAGCGGCCGAGCAGTACTTC CASSDPAAEQYF TRBJ2-7 TRBV6-4 NA few
TGTGCCTCCCCTTATATTGGGACAGAACCGTCCGAAATTCCTTACGAGCAGTACTTC CASPYIGTEPSEIPYEQYF TRBJ2-7 TRBV27 TRBD1 NA
TGTGCCAGCAGTTTCGTACAGGGGGGAACCTACGAGCAGTACTTC CASSFVQGGTYEQYF TRBJ2-7 TRBV28 TRBD1 NA
TGCGCCAGCAGCCAAGTTCAGGACGAGCAGTACTTC CASSQVQDEQYF TRBJ2-7 TRBV4-1 NA NA
TGTGCCAGCAGCTCGGGACAGGGCGAAGCTTTCTTT CASSSGQGEAFF TRBJ1-1 TRBV13 TRBD1 NA
TGTGCCAGCAGCGTCGATTTAATTGCCCCCCAGCATTTT CASSVDLIAPQHF TRBJ1-5 TRBV9 NA NA
TGTGCCAGTACCGTAGGGGGTTCTGAAGCTTTCTTT CASTVGGSEAFF TRBJ1-1 TRBV19 NA NA